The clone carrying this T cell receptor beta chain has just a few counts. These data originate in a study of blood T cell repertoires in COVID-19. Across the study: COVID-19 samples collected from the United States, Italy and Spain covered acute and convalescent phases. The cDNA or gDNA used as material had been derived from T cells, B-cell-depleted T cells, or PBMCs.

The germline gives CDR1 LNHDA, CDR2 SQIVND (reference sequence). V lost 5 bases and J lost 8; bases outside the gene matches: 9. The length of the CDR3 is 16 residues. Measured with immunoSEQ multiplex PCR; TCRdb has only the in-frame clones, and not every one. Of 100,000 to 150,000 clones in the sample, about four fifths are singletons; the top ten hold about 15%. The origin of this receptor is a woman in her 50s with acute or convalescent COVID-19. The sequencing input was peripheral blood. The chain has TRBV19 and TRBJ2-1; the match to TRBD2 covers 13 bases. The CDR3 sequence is CASSQTGTSGADEQFF. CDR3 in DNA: TGTGCCAGTAGTCAAACCGGGACTAGCGGGGCCGATGAGCAGTTCTTC.